This T cell receptor (beta chain) was captured in a study of cytomegalovirus exposure and HLA in healthy donors. Study at large: The study placed less than 90% of its approximately 400 genotyped donors in the Caucasian-associated ancestry cluster. Overall study findings and caveats: Donors belonging to an Asian-associated ancestry cluster reportedly showed fewer N-insertions in productive TCRs than the roughly 700-donor mean, according to what a later analysis found.

PCR involved 60 Vbeta and 13 Jbeta primers. Using immunoSEQ multiplex PCR, the repertoire was profiled, and TCRdb retains in-frame clones only, with some absent. The repertoire includes some 120,000 clones, about 70% of them detected once, and just over 2% sits in the top ten. In regard to this clone: What it binds is unknown.

The CDR3 runs to 13 residues. J is TRBJ1-2 and V is TRBV21-1. TRBV21-1 is a documented pseudogene. Sequences were obtained from PBMCs. This TCR came from a human donor in good health. The CDR3 region has the DNA TGTGCCAGCAGCAAAGTCTCGCGGGATTCCTACACCTTC. Amino acids: CASSKVSRDSYTF.